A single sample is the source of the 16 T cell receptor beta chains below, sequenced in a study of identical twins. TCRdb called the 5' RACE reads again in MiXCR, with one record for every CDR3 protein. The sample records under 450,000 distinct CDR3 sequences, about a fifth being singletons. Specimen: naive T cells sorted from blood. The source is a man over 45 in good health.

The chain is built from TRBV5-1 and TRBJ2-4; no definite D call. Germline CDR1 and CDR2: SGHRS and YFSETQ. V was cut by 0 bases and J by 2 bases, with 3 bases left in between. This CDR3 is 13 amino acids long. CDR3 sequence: CASSLGSKNIQYF. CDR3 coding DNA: TGCGCCAGCAGCTTGGGGTCCAAAAACATTCAGTACTTC.

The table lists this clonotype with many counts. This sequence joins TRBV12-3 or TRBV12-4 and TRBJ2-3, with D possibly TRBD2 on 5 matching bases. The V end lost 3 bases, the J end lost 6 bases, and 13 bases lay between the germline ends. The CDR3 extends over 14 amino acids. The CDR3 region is CASSLRGPSDTQYF. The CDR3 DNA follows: TGTGCCAGCAGTTTGAGAGGGCCTTCGGATACGCAGTATTTT.

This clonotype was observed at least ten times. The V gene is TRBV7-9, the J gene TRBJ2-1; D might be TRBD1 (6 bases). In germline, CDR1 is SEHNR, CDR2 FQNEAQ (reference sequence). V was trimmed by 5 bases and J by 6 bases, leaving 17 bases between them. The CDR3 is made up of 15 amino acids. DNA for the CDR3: TGTGCCAGCAGCCCCCAGGGGCGCGGTGGCAATGAGCAGTTCTTC. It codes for CASSPQGRGGNEQFF.

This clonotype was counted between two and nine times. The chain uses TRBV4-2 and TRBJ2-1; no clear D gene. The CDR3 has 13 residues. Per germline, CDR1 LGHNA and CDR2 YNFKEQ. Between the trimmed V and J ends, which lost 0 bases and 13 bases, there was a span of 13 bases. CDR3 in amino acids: CASSQEAGRRQFF. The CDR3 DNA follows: TGTGCCAGCAGCCAAGAGGCCGGGCGGCGTCAGTTCTTC.

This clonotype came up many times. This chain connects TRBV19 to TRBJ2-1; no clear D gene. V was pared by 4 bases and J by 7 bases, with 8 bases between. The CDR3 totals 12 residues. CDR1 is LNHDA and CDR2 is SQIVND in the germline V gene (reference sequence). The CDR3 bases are TGTGCCAGTAGTACCCTGAGGAATGAGCAGTTCTTC. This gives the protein CASSTLRNEQFF.

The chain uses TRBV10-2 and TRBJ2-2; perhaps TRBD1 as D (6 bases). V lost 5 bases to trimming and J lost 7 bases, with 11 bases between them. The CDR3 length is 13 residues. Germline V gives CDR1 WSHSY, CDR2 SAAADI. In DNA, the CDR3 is TGCGCCAGCAGTAAAGACAGGATCGGGGAGCTGTTTTTT. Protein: CASSKDRIGELFF.

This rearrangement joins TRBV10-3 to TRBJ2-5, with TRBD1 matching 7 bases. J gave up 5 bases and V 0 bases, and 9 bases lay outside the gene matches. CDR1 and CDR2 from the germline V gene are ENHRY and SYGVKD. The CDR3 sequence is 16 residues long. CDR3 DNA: TGTGCCATCAGTGAGTCGACAGGGACCACAATGGAGACCCAGTACTTC. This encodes CAISESTGTTMETQYF.

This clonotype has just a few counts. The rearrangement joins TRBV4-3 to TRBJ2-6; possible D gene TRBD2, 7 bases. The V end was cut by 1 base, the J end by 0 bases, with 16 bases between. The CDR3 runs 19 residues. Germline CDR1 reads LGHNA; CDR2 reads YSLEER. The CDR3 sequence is CASSQGVGGPISGANVLTF. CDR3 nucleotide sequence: TGCGCCAGCAGCCAAGGAGTCGGGGGGCCGATCTCTGGGGCCAACGTCCTGACTTTC.

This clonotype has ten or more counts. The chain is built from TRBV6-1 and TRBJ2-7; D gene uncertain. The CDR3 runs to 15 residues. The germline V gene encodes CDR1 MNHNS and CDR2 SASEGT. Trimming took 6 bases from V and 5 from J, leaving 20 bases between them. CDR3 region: CASRDALGNSNEQYF. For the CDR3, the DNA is TGTGCCAGCAGGGATGCACTGGGGAATAGCAACGAGCAGTACTTC.

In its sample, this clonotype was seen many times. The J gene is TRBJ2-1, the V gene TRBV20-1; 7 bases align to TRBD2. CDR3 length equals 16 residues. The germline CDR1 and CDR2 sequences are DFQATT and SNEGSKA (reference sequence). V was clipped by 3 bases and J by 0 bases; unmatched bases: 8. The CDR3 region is CSARGGAGSSYNEQFF. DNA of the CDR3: TGCAGTGCTAGGGGGGGAGCGGGAAGCTCCTACAATGAGCAGTTCTTC.

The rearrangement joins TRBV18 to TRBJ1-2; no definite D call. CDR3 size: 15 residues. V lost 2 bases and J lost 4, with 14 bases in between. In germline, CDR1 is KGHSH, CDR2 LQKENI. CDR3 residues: CASSPEARGVYGYTF. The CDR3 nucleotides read TGTGCCAGCTCACCAGAGGCTCGCGGGGTCTATGGCTACACCTTC.

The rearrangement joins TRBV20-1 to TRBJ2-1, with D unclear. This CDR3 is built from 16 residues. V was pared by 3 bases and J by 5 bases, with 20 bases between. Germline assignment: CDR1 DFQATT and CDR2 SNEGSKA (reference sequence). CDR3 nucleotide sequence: TGCAGTGCTAGCCCTCACCCCTTGTCGGTCCACAATGAGCAGTTCTTC. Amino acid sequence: CSASPHPLSVHNEQFF.

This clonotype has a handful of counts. This CDR3 is CSASAGRRGDEQYF. The CDR3 bases are TGCAGTGCTAGCGCGGGACGGCGTGGGGACGAGCAGTACTTC. V usage is TRBV20-1 and J usage is TRBJ2-7, with a tentative D call TRBD2 (6 bases). The germline CDR1 and CDR2 sequences are DFQATT and SNEGSKA (reference sequence). The CDR3 has 14 amino acids. The V end lost 3 bases, the J end lost 5 bases, and 17 bases lay between the germline ends.

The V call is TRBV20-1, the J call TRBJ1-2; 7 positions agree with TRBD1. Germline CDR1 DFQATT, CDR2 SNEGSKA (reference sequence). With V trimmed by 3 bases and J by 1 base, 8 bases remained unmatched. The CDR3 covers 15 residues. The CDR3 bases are TGCAGTGCTAGGGGGGGGACAGAAAGTAACTATGGCTACACCTTC. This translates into CSARGGTESNYGYTF.

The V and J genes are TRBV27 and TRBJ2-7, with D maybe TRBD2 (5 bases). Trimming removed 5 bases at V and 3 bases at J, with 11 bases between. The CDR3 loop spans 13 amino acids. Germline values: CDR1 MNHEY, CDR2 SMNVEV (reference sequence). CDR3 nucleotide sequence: TGTGCCAGCAGTCCAACTAGTATCTACGAGCAGTACTTC. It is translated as CASSPTSIYEQYF.

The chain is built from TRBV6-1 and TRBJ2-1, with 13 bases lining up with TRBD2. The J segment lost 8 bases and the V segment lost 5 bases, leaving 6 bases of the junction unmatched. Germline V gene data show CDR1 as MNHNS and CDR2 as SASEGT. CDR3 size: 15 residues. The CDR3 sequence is CASSPRTSGSDEQFF. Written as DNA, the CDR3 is TGTGCCAGCAGTCCTCGGACTAGCGGGAGCGATGAGCAGTTCTTC.